This T cell receptor (beta chain) was sequenced during a study of post-analysis software for immune sequencing data. General study points: Controls had lower frequencies than patients of four or five TRBV segments, which included TRBV5-6, TRBV5-1 and TRBV20-1.

The V gene's germline CDR1 is DFQATT and CDR2 SNEGSKA (reference sequence). CDR3 size: 14 residues. Germline trimming cut 3 bases from V and 14 bases from J; bases unmatched to any gene: 10. A note on this clonotype: Its antigen remains unidentified.

Sequencing libraries made from TCR beta cDNA carried unique molecular identifiers. TCRdb ran MiXCR on the PCR reads and lists one entry per CDR3 protein. The sample has hundreds of thousands of distinct CDR3 sequences, 25% to 30% seen once. This chain joins TRBV20-1 and TRBJ2-1; 13 bases align to TRBD2. The sequence was obtained from a girl aged 10 to 17 with multiple sclerosis. The specimen sequenced was blood. The CDR3 here is CSASLGLAGTVEFF. The CDR3 coding sequence is TGCAGTGCTAGTCTGGGACTAGCGGGGACCGTTGAGTTCTTC.